The 6 T cell receptor beta chains reported below all come from one sample, sequenced in a study of response to subunit inactivated influenza vaccine. TCRdb re-called the RT-PCR reads with MiXCR, one entry per CDR3 protein. Of under 850,000 distinct CDR3 sequences listed, roughly 20% are singletons. The input for sequencing was PBMCs from blood, taken around 5 days after vaccination. The receptors shown here come from a man aged 45-60 years who received an inactivated influenza vaccine.

This rearrangement joins TRBV5-1 to TRBJ2-3; D is undetermined. Germline CDR1 reads SGHRS; CDR2 reads YFSETQ. This CDR3 region has 14 residues. V was trimmed by 2 bases and J by 4 bases, leaving 11 bases between them. In DNA form, the CDR3 reads TGCGCCAGCAGCTTTTTCGGAGTAGCAGATACGCAGTATTTT. It codes for CASSFFGVADTQYF.

As concerns this clonotype: This CDR3 fails to terminate in the conserved phenylalanine or tryptophan, so it likely reflects a read error. The rearrangement joins TRBV4-3 to TRBJ2-2; 9 bases map to TRBD1. Germline V gene sequence: CDR1 LGHNA, CDR2 YSLEER. Trimming took 0 bases from V and 4 from J; bases not matched to a gene: 9. The CDR3 contains 18 residues. CDR3: CASSQDTRDREFTGELFS. In DNA form, the CDR3 reads TGCGCCAGCAGCCAAGATACGAGGGACAGGGAGTTCACCGGGGAGCTGTTTTCT.

The table lists this clonotype with many counts. The rearrangement links TRBV7-9 to TRBJ1-1; weak D call: TRBD1 (5 bases). Germline V gene lookup returns CDR1 SEHNR and CDR2 FQNEAQ (reference sequence). This CDR3 spans 15 amino acids. Trimming shortened V by 2 bases and J by 1 base, and 11 bases separated the two germline ends. CDR3 DNA: TGTGCCAGCAGCTTATTGTCGGGGACGAACACTGAAGCTTTCTTT. As protein: CASSLLSGTNTEAFF.

The chain recombines TRBV5-1 with TRBJ2-7; 7 bases are shared with TRBD1. V trimming: 0 bases; J trimming: 6 bases; junction bases outside the gene matches: 6. This CDR3 comprises 14 residues. Germline V gene lookup returns CDR1 SGHRS and CDR2 YFSETQ. The CDR3 bases are TGCGCCAGCAGCTTGGGAAGGGGGCTTGGCGAGCAGTACTTC. Residues: CASSLGRGLGEQYF. Full variable domain (remainder filled in from reference TRBV5-1 and TRBJ2-7): KAGVTQTPRYLIKTRGQQVTLSCSPISGHRSVSWYQQTPGQGLQFLFEYFSETQRNKGNFPGRFSGRQFSNSRSEMNVSTLELGDSALYLCASSLGRGLGEQYFGPGTRLTVT.

This chain connects TRBV5-5 to TRBJ2-7; D unclear. The CDR3 contains 14 residues. Germline V gives CDR1 SGHKS, CDR2 YYEKEE (reference sequence). Trimming removed 3 bases at V and 2 bases at J, with 12 bases between. CDR3 sequence reads: CASSSYSSTYEQYF. The CDR3 bases are TGTGCCAGCAGCTCATACTCGAGTACCTACGAGCAGTACTTC.

This clonotype was counted between two and nine times. CDR3 sequence: CSATLANYNEQFF. In DNA form, the CDR3 reads TGCAGTGCTACACTAGCGAACTACAATGAGCAGTTCTTC. This chain connects TRBV20-1 to TRBJ2-1; 7 bases map to TRBD2. The germline V gene encodes CDR1 DFQATT and CDR2 SNEGSKA (reference sequence). CDR3 length: 13 amino acids. V shed 4 bases, J shed 3 bases, and the junction held 3 bases outside the gene matches.